The source of this T cell receptor (beta chain) is a study of blood T cells in healthy people across ages. Study-wide points: Both higher diversity and more naive CD4+ cells marked long-lived donors when set against aged donors.

This clonotype came up once. Its specificity is not known. Then a second PCR, running about 6 to 12 cycles, was carried out with a sample-barcoded 5' primer and a J-beta primer mix. Each sample yielded at least 2.5 million CDR3-containing paired-end reads. One entry per CDR3 protein, called by TCRdb with MiXCR from the 5' RACE reads. Among 1.5 million to 1.9 million distinct CDR3 sequences listed, approximately 39% were seen once. The germline CDR1 and CDR2 sequences are PRHDT and FYEKMQ (reference sequence). J was trimmed by 14 bases and V by 5 bases; bases with no gene match: 9. The CDR3 spans 14 residues.

The chain uses TRBV13 and TRBJ1-6; 10 nucleotides align to TRBD1. The receptor was isolated from a woman aged 18-29 years in good health. The sample consisted of blood. Here the CDR3 DNA reads TGTGCCAGCAGCCCTGGACAGGGGGTAGGATCCCTCCACTTT. Residues: CASSPGQGVGSLHF.